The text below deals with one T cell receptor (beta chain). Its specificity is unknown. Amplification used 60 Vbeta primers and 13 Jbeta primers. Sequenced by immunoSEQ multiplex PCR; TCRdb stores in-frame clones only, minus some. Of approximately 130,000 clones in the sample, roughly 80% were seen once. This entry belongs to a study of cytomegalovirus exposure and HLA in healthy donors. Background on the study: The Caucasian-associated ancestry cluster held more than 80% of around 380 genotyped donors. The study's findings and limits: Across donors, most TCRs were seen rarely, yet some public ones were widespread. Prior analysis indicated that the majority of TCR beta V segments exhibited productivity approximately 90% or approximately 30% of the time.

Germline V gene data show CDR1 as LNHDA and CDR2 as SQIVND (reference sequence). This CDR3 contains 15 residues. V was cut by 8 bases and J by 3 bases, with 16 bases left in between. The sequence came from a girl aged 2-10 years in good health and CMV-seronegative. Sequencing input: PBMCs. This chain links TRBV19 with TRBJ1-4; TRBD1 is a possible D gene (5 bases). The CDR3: CASSPRQPPNEKLFF. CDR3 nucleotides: TGTGCCAGTTCACCCCGACAGCCTCCTAATGAAAAACTGTTTTTT.